The clone carrying this T cell receptor (beta chain) has a handful of counts. Germline V gives CDR1 MNHNY, CDR2 SVGAGI (reference sequence). V lost 6 bases, J lost 0 bases, and 15 bases lay in between. CDR3 length: 16 amino acids. This entry belongs to a study of cytomegalovirus exposure and HLA in healthy donors. Primers for the PCR totalled 60 Vbeta and 13 Jbeta. Clones were read by immunoSEQ multiplex PCR, and TCRdb kept only the in-frame ones, dropping some. The table includes under 200,000 clones, roughly four fifths detected once. This chain connects TRBV6-6 to TRBJ1-3; tentatively, D is TRBD1 (6 bases). This clonotype was obtained from a woman aged 40 to 50 in good health and CMV-seronegative. Source material: PBMCs. The CDR3 here is CASREQGESSGNTIYF. CDR3 nucleotide sequence: TGTGCCAGCAGAGAACAGGGCGAGAGCTCTGGAAACACCATATATTTT.